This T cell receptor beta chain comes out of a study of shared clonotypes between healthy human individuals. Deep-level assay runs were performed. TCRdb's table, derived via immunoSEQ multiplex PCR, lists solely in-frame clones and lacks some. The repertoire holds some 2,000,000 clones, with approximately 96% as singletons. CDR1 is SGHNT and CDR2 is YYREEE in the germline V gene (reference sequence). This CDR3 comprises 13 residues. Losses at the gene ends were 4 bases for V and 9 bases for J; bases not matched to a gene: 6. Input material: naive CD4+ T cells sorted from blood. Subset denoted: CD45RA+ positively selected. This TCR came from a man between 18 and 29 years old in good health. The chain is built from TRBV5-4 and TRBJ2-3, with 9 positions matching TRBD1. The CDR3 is CASSPETGGTQYF. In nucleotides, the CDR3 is TGTGCCAGCAGCCCAGAAACAGGGGGCACGCAGTATTTT.